This TCR beta chain was retrieved from a study of CD8+ T cells in alopecia areata. Whole-study context: C3H/HeJ donors with spontaneous alopecia, roughly 6-13 months old, supplied skin grafts to approximately 7-11-week-old female C3H/HeJ mice.

Extraction of RNA preceded its reverse transcription into cDNA, which served as the sequencing template. Sequenced by immunoSEQ multiplex PCR; TCRdb stores in-frame clones only, minus some. Recorded here are about 120,000 clones, none singletons. The CDR3 spans 16 residues. The V end was cut by 0 bases, the J end by 0 bases, with 9 bases between. Germline CDR1 is NSQYPW and CDR2 is LRSPGD (reference sequence). General study results and limits: It was less clear whether patients shared TCRs than it was in mice, possibly because of HLA. An increase in clonality over normal scalp was evident in lesional scalp, especially alopecia totalis/universalis.

With regard to this clone: Its specificity is not known. The genes are named according to mouse. The read finishes 4 residues shy of the CDR3 end, and the germline J gene is used to complete it.

Material for sequencing was lesional skin. This sequence was found in a C3H/HeJ mouse with alopecia areata. Strain haplotype at MHC: H2-k. The chain combines TRBV1 with TRBJ2-1; D might be TRBD1 (5 bases). The sequenced CDR3 bases are TGCACCTGCAGTGCAGAGACAGAAGATAACTATGCT. It is translated as CTCSAETEDNYA. The full CDR3 is CTCSAETEDNYAEQFF.